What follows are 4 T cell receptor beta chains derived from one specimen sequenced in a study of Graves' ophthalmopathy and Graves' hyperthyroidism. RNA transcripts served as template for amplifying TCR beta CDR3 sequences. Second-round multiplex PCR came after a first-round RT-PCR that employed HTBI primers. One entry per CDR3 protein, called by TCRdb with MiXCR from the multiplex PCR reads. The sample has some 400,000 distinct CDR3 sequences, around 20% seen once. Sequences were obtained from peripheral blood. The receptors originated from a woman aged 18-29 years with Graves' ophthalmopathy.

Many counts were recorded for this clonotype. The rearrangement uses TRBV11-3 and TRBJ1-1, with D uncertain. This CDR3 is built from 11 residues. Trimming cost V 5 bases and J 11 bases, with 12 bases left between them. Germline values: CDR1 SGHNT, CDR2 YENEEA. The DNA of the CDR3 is TGTGCCAGCAGCCGGCGGGGAGGCGCTTTCTTT. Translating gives CASSRRGGAFF.

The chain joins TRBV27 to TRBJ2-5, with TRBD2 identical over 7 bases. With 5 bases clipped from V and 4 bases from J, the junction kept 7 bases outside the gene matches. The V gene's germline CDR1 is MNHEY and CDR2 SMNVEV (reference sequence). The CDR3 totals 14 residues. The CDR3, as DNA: TGTGCCAGCAGTCTCTTTATAGCGGGAGAGACCCAGTACTTC. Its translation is CASSLFIAGETQYF.

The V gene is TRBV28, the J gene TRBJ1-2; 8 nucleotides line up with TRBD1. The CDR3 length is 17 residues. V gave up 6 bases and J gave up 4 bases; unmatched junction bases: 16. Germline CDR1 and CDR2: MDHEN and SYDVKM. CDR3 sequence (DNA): TGTGCCAGCAGATCCAACCGGGACAGGCTTAGGGGCTATGGCTACACCTTC. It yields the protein CASRSNRDRLRGYGYTF.

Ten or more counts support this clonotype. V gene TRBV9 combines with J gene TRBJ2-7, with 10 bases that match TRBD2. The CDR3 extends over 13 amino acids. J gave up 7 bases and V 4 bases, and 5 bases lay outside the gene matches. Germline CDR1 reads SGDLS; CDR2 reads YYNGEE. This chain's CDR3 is CASSRSGRDEQYF. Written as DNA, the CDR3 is TGTGCCAGCAGCAGGAGCGGGAGGGATGAGCAGTACTTC.